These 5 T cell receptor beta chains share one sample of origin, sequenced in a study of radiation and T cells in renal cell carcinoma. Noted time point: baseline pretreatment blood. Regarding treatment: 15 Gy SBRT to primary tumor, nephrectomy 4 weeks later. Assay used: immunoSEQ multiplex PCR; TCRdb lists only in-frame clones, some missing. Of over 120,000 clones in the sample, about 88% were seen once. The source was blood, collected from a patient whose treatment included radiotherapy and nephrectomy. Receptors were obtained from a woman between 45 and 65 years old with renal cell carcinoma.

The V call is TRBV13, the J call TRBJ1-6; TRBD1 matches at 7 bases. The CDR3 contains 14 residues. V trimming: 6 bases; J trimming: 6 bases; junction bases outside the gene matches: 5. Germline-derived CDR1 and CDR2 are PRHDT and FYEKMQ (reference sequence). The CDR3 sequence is CASSPYRGNSPLHF. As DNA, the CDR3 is TGTGCCAGCAGTCCTTACAGGGGTAATTCACCCCTCCACTTT.

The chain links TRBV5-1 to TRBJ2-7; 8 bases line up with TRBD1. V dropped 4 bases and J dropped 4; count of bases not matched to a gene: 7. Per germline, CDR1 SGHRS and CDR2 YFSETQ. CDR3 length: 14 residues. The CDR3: CASSLGTGLYEQYF. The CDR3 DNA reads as TGCGCCAGCAGCCTCGGGACAGGACTTTACGAGCAGTACTTC.

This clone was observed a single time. CDR3 sequence (DNA): TGTGCCAGCAGTTTGTCTAGCGGGGCGAATGAGCAGTTCTTC. It is translated as CASSLSSGANEQFF. V usage is TRBV27 and J usage is TRBJ2-1; 9 bases match TRBD2. This CDR3 comprises 14 residues. Germline loops: CDR1 MNHEY, CDR2 SMNVEV (reference sequence). V was pared by 3 bases and J by 7 bases, with 4 bases of the junction left unmatched.

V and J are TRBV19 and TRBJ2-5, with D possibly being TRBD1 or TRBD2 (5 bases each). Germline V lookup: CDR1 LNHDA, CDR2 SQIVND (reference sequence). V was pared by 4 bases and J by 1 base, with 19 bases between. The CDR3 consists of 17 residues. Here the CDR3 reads CASSSRDGVVLQETQYF. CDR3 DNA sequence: TGTGCCAGTAGTAGCCGGGACGGTGTAGTCCTCCAAGAGACCCAGTACTTC.

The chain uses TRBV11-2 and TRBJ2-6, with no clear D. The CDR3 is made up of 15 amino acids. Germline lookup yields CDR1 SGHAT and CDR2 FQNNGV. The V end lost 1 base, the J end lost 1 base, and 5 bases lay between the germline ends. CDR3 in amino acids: CASSLVRSGANVLTF. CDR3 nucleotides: TGTGCCAGCAGCTTAGTCCGGTCTGGGGCCAACGTCCTGACTTTC.